This is a list of T cell receptor beta chains from one sample in a study of blood T cell repertoires in COVID-19. The method was immunoSEQ multiplex PCR; TCRdb's version includes in-frame clones alone and lacks a portion of them. The sample records 150,000 to 200,000 clones, 75% to 80% being singletons. Sequencing input: peripheral blood. These receptors came from a woman aged 50 to 60 with active or convalescent COVID-19. Both conserved end residues are part of each CDR3. D genes are given only for firm matches. Rows give clone size only sometimes, using once, few, many, or a class for an expanded clone.

V	J	D	size	DNA	CDR3
TRBV28	TRBJ2-1	NA	NA	TGTGCCAGCAGGATATCCTTCGGGAACAATGAGCAGTTCTTC	CASRISFGNNEQFF
TRBV28	TRBJ1-1	NA	NA	TGTGCCAGCAGTTTATTGTCTCAGGACACTGAAGCTTTCTTT	CASSLLSQDTEAFF
TRBV3-1/TRBV3-2	TRBJ2-7	TRBD1	few	TGTGCCAGCAGCCAAGGGTCTGGACAGGTTGGACAGCAGTACTTC	CASSQGSGQVGQQYF
TRBV5-8	TRBJ1-5	NA	NA	TGTGCCAGCAGCTTGACAGGGCAACAGCCCCAGCATTTT	CASSLTGQQPQHF
TRBV2	TRBJ2-7	TRBD2	few	TGTGCCAGCAGTTCAATCGGGGGGAGCAACTACGAGCAGTACTTC	CASSSIGGSNYEQYF
TRBV19	TRBJ1-5	NA	NA	TGTGCCAGTAGTATAGGGTTGGAGACTAGCAATCAGCCCCAGCATTTT	CASSIGLETSNQPQHF
TRBV28	TRBJ2-3	TRBD2	NA	TGTGCCAGCAGTACGGGGGGACGGAGTACGCAGTATTTT	CASSTGGRSTQYF
TRBV19	TRBJ1-6	NA	NA	TGTGCCAGTAGTCACAGAATTGGACTGAATTCACCCCTCCACTTT	CASSHRIGLNSPLHF
TRBV4-2	TRBJ1-2	TRBD1	NA	TGTGCCAGCCAAGACAGGGGTTCGTCTGGCTACACCTTC	CASQDRGSSGYTF
TRBV28	TRBJ1-2	TRBD1	few	TGTGCCAGCAGAACTACAGGGGGTCATGGCTACACCTTC	CASRTTGGHGYTF
TRBV4-2	TRBJ2-5	NA	NA	TGTGCCAGCAGCCAAGTAGGGGGGGTGCGGCACCACAGCGTGGGGACCCAGTACTTC	CASSQVGGVRHHSVGTQYF
TRBV5-8	TRBJ1-4	TRBD1	NA	TGTGCCAGCAGCTTGGGACAGGGTTTTGAAGAAAAACTGTTTTTT	CASSLGQGFEEKLFF
TRBV28	TRBJ1-4	TRBD1	once	TGTGCCAGCAGTTCGTCGGGACAGGGTGGTGAAAAACTGTTTTTT	CASSSSGQGGEKLFF
TRBV28	TRBJ1-2	TRBD1	NA	TGTGCCAGCACCCGACAGGGCCCTAACTATGGCTACACCTTC	CASTRQGPNYGYTF
TRBV5-6	TRBJ1-6	NA	NA	TGTGCCAGCAGGGCAGGCAACTCACCCCTCCACTTT	CASRAGNSPLHF
TRBV7-2	TRBJ1-1	TRBD1	few	TGTGCCAGCAGTTTGAGGACAGGGATCACTGAAGCTTTCTTT	CASSLRTGITEAFF
TRBV29-1	TRBJ1-2	TRBD1	NA	TGCAGCGTTGGACAGGGTGCTGGCTACACCTTC	CSVGQGAGYTF
TRBV5-6	TRBJ1-2	NA	NA	TGTGCCAGCAGCGGTGGGTCCGAGGGCTATGGCTACACCTTC	CASSGGSEGYGYTF
TRBV19	TRBJ1-4	NA	NA	TGTGCCAGTAGTGTCCAGCTCAGGGGCGAAAAACTGTTTTTT	CASSVQLRGEKLFF
TRBV4-1	TRBJ2-5	TRBD2	NA	TGCGCCAGCAGCCAGGGAAGCGGGGGCCAAGAGACCCAGTACTTC	CASSQGSGGQETQYF
TRBV10-3	TRBJ1-5	NA	once	TGTGCCATCAGTGAGTCGTCGGGGAATCAGCCCCAGCATTTT	CAISESSGNQPQHF
TRBV7-6	TRBJ1-5	TRBD1	NA	TGTGCCAGCAGCCCAGGGGGCAGGGAACAGCCCCAGCATTTT	CASSPGGREQPQHF
TRBV4-3	TRBJ2-3	TRBD2	NA	TGCGCCAGCAGCCCTCCCGGGCGGGGGGGCCGAGATACGCAGTATTTT	CASSPPGRGGRDTQYF
TRBV7-9	TRBJ2-7	NA	NA	TGTGCCAGCGCTACCGGAGGCTACGAGCAGTACTTC	CASATGGYEQYF
TRBV19	TRBJ1-4	NA	NA	TGTGCCAGTAGTGCGGGGACGGGGAATGAAAAACTGTTTTTT	CASSAGTGNEKLFF
TRBV6-2/TRBV6-3	TRBJ1-1	NA	NA	TGTGCCAGCAGTCGTGACATGGGCCGAGGGACTGAAGCTTTCTTT	CASSRDMGRGTEAFF
TRBV7-9	TRBJ2-7	TRBD1	NA	TGTGCCAGCAGCTTCACCGGGACAGGGACCCACGAGCAGTACTTC	CASSFTGTGTHEQYF
TRBV29-1	TRBJ2-7	NA	NA	TGCAGCGTTGAAGAGCCTGACAGGTACGAGCAGTACTTC	CSVEEPDRYEQYF
TRBV28	TRBJ2-7	TRBD2	few	TGTGCCAGCAGTTTGAGCGGGAGGCCCGAGCAGTACTTC	CASSLSGRPEQYF
TRBV27	TRBJ2-1	TRBD2	once	TGTGCCAGCAGTTTATCTCTAGCGGGCGTTGAGCAGTTCTTC	CASSLSLAGVEQFF
TRBV10-3	TRBJ2-1	TRBD2	NA	TGTGCCATCAGCAGACTAGCGGAAGACAATGAGCAGTTCTTC	CAISRLAEDNEQFF
TRBV4-3	TRBJ1-2	NA	few	TGCGCCAGCAGCCAAGTTGAGCATGGGGGGAACTATGGCTACACCTTC	CASSQVEHGGNYGYTF
TRBV4-2	TRBJ2-7	TRBD2	NA	TGTGCCAGCAGCCAAGAGAGGACTAGCTCCTACGAGCAGTACTTC	CASSQERTSSYEQYF
TRBV29-1	TRBJ1-4	NA	NA	TGCAGCTCATCAGGGGAGGGGGAAAAACTGTTTTTT	CSSSGEGEKLFF
TRBV7-2	TRBJ2-6	NA	NA	TGTGCCAGCACCCCAGGGGGGGCCAACGTCCTGACTTTC	CASTPGGANVLTF
TRBV19	TRBJ2-3	TRBD1	NA	TGTGCCAGTAAGGTCGTGACAGGGGCAGATACGCAGTATTTT	CASKVVTGADTQYF
TRBV7-9	TRBJ1-4	NA	NA	TGTGCCAGCAGCTTGAGTGGGGCCGTCAATGAAAAACTGTTTTTT	CASSLSGAVNEKLFF
TRBV7-2	TRBJ1-6	TRBD1	many	TGTGCCAGCAGTACGGGGACAGGGGGTTATAATTCACCCCTCCACTTT	CASSTGTGGYNSPLHF
TRBV28	TRBJ1-5	NA	NA	TGTGCCAGTGTTGGGCCCCATCAGCCCCAGCATTTT	CASVGPHQPQHF
TRBV2	TRBJ2-7	NA	NA	TGTGCCAGCAGTGCTTACAGCTACGAGCAGTACTTC	CASSAYSYEQYF
TRBV11-2	TRBJ1-6	TRBD1	NA	TGTGCCAGCAGCTTAGCAGGGGGAATACCTAATTCACCCCTCCACTTT	CASSLAGGIPNSPLHF
TRBV5-6	TRBJ1-2	NA	NA	TGTGCCAGCAGCTTGTATGGCAGGGCCTATGGCTACACCTTC	CASSLYGRAYGYTF